These T cell receptor beta chains were read from a single sample in a study of OX40 agonist ivuxolimab in advanced cancers. Some clones are missing from TCRdb's copy, which holds only in-frame ones; the method was immunoSEQ multiplex PCR. Here the sample spans fewer than 70,000 clones, 75% to 85% being singletons. This material consisted of CD4+ or CD8+ T cells sorted from blood, taken in a trial of the OX40 agonist ivuxolimab. The receptors were gathered from an adult with an advanced solid tumor such as melanoma, head and neck, liver or kidney cancer. The CDR3 runs from the conserved cysteine through the conserved F or W. A D gene is named only where the DNA matches it firmly. Size values are once, few and many counts, or a class for expanded clones, and some rows have none.

15 TRBJ1-5 TRBV7-8 . few TGTGCCAGCAGCCCCCCGGGACCCTCTAATCAGCCCCAGCATTTT CASSPPGPSNQPQHF
14 TRBJ2-7 TRBV7-6 . . TGTGCCAGCAGCCTAGAGGAGGGGAGATACGAGCAGTACTTC CASSLEEGRYEQYF
13 TRBJ1-3 TRBV30 . . TGTGCCTGGAGTAGCCATCCTGGAAACACCATATATTTT CAWSSHPGNTIYF
12 TRBJ1-2 TRBV5-4 . once TGTGCCGGGGGGGCAGTTAACTATGGCTACACCTTC CAGGAVNYGYTF
12 TRBJ1-5 TRBV7-2 . . TGTGCCAGCAGCGTCAAGGGACAGCCCCAGCATTTT CASSVKGQPQHF
16 TRBJ2-1 TRBV10-1 TRBD1 . TGCGCCAGCAGTGGGACAGGGGGCCAATCCTACAATGAGCAGTTCTTC CASSGTGGQSYNEQFF
12 TRBJ2-7 TRBV28 . . TGTGCCAGCATAGACAGCTCCTACGAGCAGTACTTC CASIDSSYEQYF
16 TRBJ1-2 TRBV4-3 . few TGCGCCAGCAGCCAAGATTTTTCTGGGCGGGGCTATGGCTACACCTTC CASSQDFSGRGYGYTF
17 TRBJ1-2 TRBV10-3 TRBD1 . TGTGCCATCAGTGAATCCGGGACAGAGCCTTCGTACCATGGCTACACCTTC CAISESGTEPSYHGYTF
16 TRBJ2-4 TRBV4-2 . . TGTGCCAGCAGCCAACCTGGACCCAACTCCCGGAACATTCAGTACTTC CASSQPGPNSRNIQYF
13 TRBJ1-1 TRBV30 TRBD1 . TGTGCCTGGAAAACAACAGGGGGAAGGCTAGCTTTCTTT CAWKTTGGRLAFF
14 TRBJ2-5 TRBV4-2 . . TGTGCCAGCAGACAGGGACCCTCCCAAGAGACCCAGTACTTC CASRQGPSQETQYF
13 TRBJ1-2 TRBV7-2 . . TGTGCCAGCAGCACCGGGACACCGTATGGCTACACCTTC CASSTGTPYGYTF
11 TRBJ1-1 TRBV2 . few TGTGCCAGCTTACTCGGGGGAAAAGCTTTCTTT CASLLGGKAFF
15 TRBJ2-6 TRBV6-5 . . TGTGCCAGCAGTTACGGGTTTAGGGGGGCCAACGTCCTGACTTTC CASSYGFRGANVLTF
18 TRBJ2-3 TRBV27 TRBD2 . TGTGCCAGCAGTGCATACGTGGGGGGGGGAATTAGCACAGATACGCAGTATTTT CASSAYVGGGISTDTQYF
15 TRBJ2-5 TRBV5-1 TRBD2 . TGCGCCAGCGGAGGACTAGCGGGAGGCCAAGAGACCCAGTACTTC CASGGLAGGQETQYF
12 TRBJ2-4 TRBV7-3 . . TGTGCCAGCAGCTTAGGGGGTGGCGTTCAGTACTTC CASSLGGGVQYF
16 TRBJ2-7 TRBV5-1 TRBD2 . TGCGCCAGCAGCTTGGGAGGGGCTAGCGGGAGTTACGAGCAGTACTTC CASSLGGASGSYEQYF
15 TRBJ2-5 TRBV27 TRBD2 . TGTGCCAGCAGTAGCCTAGCGGGTAATCAAGAGACCCAGTACTTC CASSSLAGNQETQYF
15 TRBJ1-5 TRBV5-1 . once TGCGCCAGCAGCTTGATACCGGGGGCCGACCAGCCCCAGCATTTT CASSLIPGADQPQHF
16 TRBJ2-6 TRBV6-6 TRBD1 once TGTGCCAGCGCGGGACAGGGGGAAAAAGGGGCCAACGTCCTGACTTTC CASAGQGEKGANVLTF
14 TRBJ1-2 TRBV7-3 . . TGTGCCAGCAGCCAGAGCCTAGAGAACTATGGCTACACCTTC CASSQSLENYGYTF
15 TRBJ2-7 TRBV7-9 TRBD1 . TGTGCCAGCAGCTTAGGGGCAGGGGGCTCCTACGAGCAGTACTTC CASSLGAGGSYEQYF